This is a list of T cell receptor beta chains from one sample in a study of blood T cell repertoires in COVID-19. This table comes from immunoSEQ multiplex PCR, and its TCRdb copy is limited to in-frame clones, with some not included. The table shows fewer than 200,000 clones, with about 80% occurring only once. The sequencing sample was made of peripheral blood. These receptors were taken from a man aged 60-69 years with acute or convalescent COVID-19. Each CDR3 is given with its conserved first and last residue. Fields, in order: clone size, J gene, V gene, D gene, CDR3 protein, CDR3 DNA. The D gene is left open where the match is weak. Clone size appears in some rows only: once, few, many, or a class for an expanded clone.

abundance: NA; j_gene: TRBJ1-2; v_gene: TRBV7-9; d_gene: NA; CDR3aa: CASSFRGGEYGYTF; CDR3nt: TGTGCCAGCAGCTTTCGTGGGGGGGAATATGGCTACACCTTC
abundance: NA; j_gene: TRBJ2-7; v_gene: TRBV27; d_gene: NA; CDR3aa: CASTWEPAEQYF; CDR3nt: TGTGCCAGCACCTGGGAGCCCGCCGAGCAGTACTTC
abundance: few; j_gene: TRBJ2-7; v_gene: TRBV3-1/TRBV3-2; d_gene: TRBD1; CDR3aa: CASSQTGGGTYEQYF; CDR3nt: TGTGCCAGCAGCCAGACAGGGGGCGGAACCTACGAGCAGTACTTC
abundance: NA; j_gene: TRBJ2-2; v_gene: TRBV5-1; d_gene: NA; CDR3aa: CASSLGGYLTGGELFF; CDR3nt: TGCGCCAGCAGCTTGGGTGGCTATCTGACGGGCGGGGAGCTGTTTTTT
abundance: NA; j_gene: TRBJ2-1; v_gene: TRBV7-3; d_gene: TRBD2; CDR3aa: CASSLTYLSGLLSGYNEQFF; CDR3nt: TGTGCCAGCAGCTTAACATATCTTTCGGGACTATTGAGCGGGTACAATGAGCAGTTCTTC
abundance: NA; j_gene: TRBJ2-1; v_gene: TRBV2; d_gene: NA; CDR3aa: CASTGLQLYNEQFF; CDR3nt: TGTGCCAGCACGGGACTGCAGCTCTACAATGAGCAGTTCTTC
abundance: NA; j_gene: TRBJ2-1; v_gene: TRBV5-1; d_gene: NA; CDR3aa: CASSFQGLGGNEQFF; CDR3nt: TGCGCCAGCAGCTTTCAGGGACTCGGGGGCAATGAGCAGTTCTTC
abundance: NA; j_gene: TRBJ2-1; v_gene: TRBV19; d_gene: TRBD2; CDR3aa: CASSIEGGGQFF; CDR3nt: TGTGCCAGTAGTATAGAGGGCGGGGGGCAGTTCTTC
abundance: NA; j_gene: TRBJ1-2; v_gene: TRBV4-3; d_gene: NA; CDR3aa: CASSQDIGAAPIYGYTF; CDR3nt: TGCGCCAGCAGCCAAGATATAGGGGCAGCTCCCATCTATGGCTACACCTTC
abundance: NA; j_gene: TRBJ2-2; v_gene: TRBV12-3/TRBV12-4; d_gene: NA; CDR3aa: CASSRATGELFF; CDR3nt: TGTGCCAGCAGTCGAGCCACCGGGGAGCTGTTTTTT
abundance: NA; j_gene: TRBJ1-5; v_gene: TRBV6-1; d_gene: NA; CDR3aa: CASSEDTGYQPQHF; CDR3nt: TGTGCCAGCAGTGAAGACACAGGGTATCAGCCCCAGCATTTT
abundance: NA; j_gene: TRBJ1-3; v_gene: TRBV3-1/TRBV3-2; d_gene: NA; CDR3aa: CASSQGSSSQGNTIYF; CDR3nt: TGTGCCAGCAGCCAAGGATCGTCTAGCCAAGGAAACACCATATATTTT
abundance: once; j_gene: TRBJ2-7; v_gene: TRBV7-2; d_gene: TRBD1; CDR3aa: CASSFFGTVNYEQYF; CDR3nt: TGTGCCAGCAGCTTTTTCGGGACAGTGAACTACGAGCAGTACTTC
abundance: NA; j_gene: TRBJ1-4; v_gene: TRBV4-3; d_gene: TRBD1; CDR3aa: CASSPTGATNEKLFF; CDR3nt: TGCGCCAGCAGCCCCACAGGGGCAACTAATGAAAAACTGTTTTTT
abundance: NA; j_gene: TRBJ2-1; v_gene: TRBV25-1; d_gene: TRBD2; CDR3aa: CASSDPGTSGRANEQFF; CDR3nt: TGTGCCAGCAGTGACCCTGGGACTAGCGGGAGGGCCAATGAGCAGTTCTTC
abundance: NA; j_gene: TRBJ2-5; v_gene: TRBV12-5; d_gene: TRBD2; CDR3aa: CASGLDTGGEETQYF; CDR3nt: TGTGCTAGTGGTTTGGACACGGGGGGAGAGGAGACCCAGTACTTC
abundance: NA; j_gene: TRBJ2-5; v_gene: TRBV5-4; d_gene: NA; CDR3aa: CASSLGPPNGRGETQYF; CDR3nt: TGTGCCAGCAGCTTGGGACCTCCTAACGGTAGAGGAGAGACCCAGTACTTC
abundance: NA; j_gene: TRBJ2-5; v_gene: TRBV24-1; d_gene: NA; CDR3aa: CATGQGETQYF; CDR3nt: TGTGCCACCGGGCAGGGGGAGACCCAGTACTTC
abundance: NA; j_gene: TRBJ2-2; v_gene: TRBV5-1; d_gene: NA; CDR3aa: CASSLESFTGELFF; CDR3nt: TGCGCCAGCAGCTTGGAGAGCTTTACCGGGGAGCTGTTTTTT
abundance: NA; j_gene: TRBJ1-5; v_gene: TRBV6-1; d_gene: NA; CDR3aa: CASSEAGGYSNQPQHF; CDR3nt: TGTGCCAGCAGTGAAGCCGGCGGGTATAGCAATCAGCCCCAGCATTTT